This T cell receptor (beta chain) was recovered during a study of cytomegalovirus exposure and HLA in healthy donors. Findings of the study overall: Later analysis identified around 15,000 TCR beta sequences associated with HLA alleles, using a false discovery rate threshold of 0.05.

Trimming stripped 4 bases from V and 13 bases from J, with 14 bases between. This CDR3 has 13 amino acids. The germline V gene has CDR1 MDHEN and CDR2 SYDVKM. The PCR ran on 60 Vbeta and 13 Jbeta primers. The assay was immunoSEQ multiplex PCR, and TCRdb's table has in-frame clones only and misses some. The data contain about 150,000 clones, roughly three quarters of them singletons. Points on this clone: What it binds is not known.

The source of this sequence is a man aged 55 to 70 in good health and CMV-seronegative. The chain carries TRBV28 and TRBJ1-6; possible D gene TRBD1, 5 bases. Sequencing was done on a sample of PBMCs. The DNA for the CDR3 is TGTGCCAGCAGTTCCCTGGTCAGGGTCCCCCTCCACTTT. Translated: CASSSLVRVPLHF.